One and the same sample provided the 20 T cell receptor beta chains below, sequenced in a study of blood T cell repertoires in COVID-19. Assay used: immunoSEQ multiplex PCR; TCRdb lists only in-frame clones, some missing. The data hold 120,000 or so clones, with about four fifths observed a single time. Sequencing was performed on peripheral blood. The receptors originated from a man aged 55-75 years with acute or convalescent COVID-19.

The chain combines TRBV5-1 with TRBJ1-3; 9 bases align to TRBD1. This CDR3 region has 16 residues. V gave up 3 bases and J gave up 0 bases; unmatched junction bases: 4. Germline V gives CDR1 SGHRS, CDR2 YFSETQ. The CDR3 reads CASSSGTGLSGNTIYF. CDR3 bases: TGCGCCAGCAGCTCAGGGACAGGGCTCTCTGGAAACACCATATATTTT.

This clone was observed a few times. The gene calls are TRBV2 and TRBJ2-7; 8 bases line up with TRBD1. Germline V CDR1 and CDR2: SNHLY, FYNNEI. J gave up 2 bases and V 8 bases, and 8 bases lay outside the gene matches. The CDR3 runs to 14 residues. The chain's CDR3 is CASWSDRDPYEQYF. The CDR3 region has the DNA TGTGCCAGCTGGTCGGACAGGGACCCCTACGAGCAGTACTTC.

The chain is built from TRBV5-1 and TRBJ1-6, with D hard to call. CDR1 and CDR2 (germline): SGHRS, YFSETQ. Trimming pared 8 bases from V and 9 bases from J, leaving 21 bases between. The CDR3 consists of 15 residues. The CDR3 region is CASKAETLATSPLHF. The CDR3 region has the DNA TGCGCCAGTAAAGCGGAAACCCTCGCTACTTCACCCCTCCACTTT.

The chain's CDR3 is CASSPGHNGVYEQYF. As DNA, the CDR3 is TGCGCCAGCAGCCCCGGACATAATGGAGTCTACGAGCAGTACTTC. V gene TRBV4-1 combines with J gene TRBJ2-7; weak D call: TRBD1 (5 bases). The germline V and J ends were trimmed by 4 bases and 3 bases, with 16 bases remaining between them. CDR1 is MGHRA, CDR2 YSYEKL, per germline. The CDR3 is made up of 15 amino acids.

This clone is a singleton in its sample. The V and J genes are TRBV5-1 and TRBJ1-3; maybe TRBD1 (5 bases). The germline CDR1 and CDR2 sequences are SGHRS and YFSETQ. Trimming stripped 7 bases from V and 3 bases from J, with 11 bases between. This CDR3 has 13 residues. The CDR3 loop is CASAAGYGNTIYF. CDR3 coding DNA: TGCGCCAGCGCGGCAGGGTATGGAAACACCATATATTTT.

This rearrangement joins TRBV25-1 to TRBJ2-7; D may be TRBD2 (5 bases). The CDR3 has 14 residues. In germline, CDR1 is MGHDK, CDR2 SYGVNS. The V gene lost 6 bases and the J gene lost 2 bases, with 14 bases spanning the gap. The CDR3, as DNA: TGTGCCAGCAGCATGACTACAGCTACCTACGAGCAGTACTTC. This gives the protein CASSMTTATYEQYF.

The chain is built from TRBV7-9 and TRBJ1-1, with D possibly matching TRBD1 (6 bases). Trimming removed 7 bases at V and 4 bases at J, with 16 bases between. Per germline, CDR1 SEHNR and CDR2 FQNEAQ (reference sequence). The CDR3 runs 14 residues. The CDR3 loop is CASTLGAVATEAFF. The CDR3 coding sequence is TGTGCCAGCACCCTGGGGGCAGTCGCCACTGAAGCTTTCTTT.

This chain links TRBV4-1 with TRBJ1-5, with a tentative D call TRBD1 (6 bases). Trimming cost V 1 base and J 4 bases, with 11 bases left between them. Germline CDR1 MGHRA, CDR2 YSYEKL. The CDR3 runs to 15 residues. The CDR3 DNA is TGCGCCAGCAGCCAAGCACAGGGAGCAAATCAGCCCCAGCATTTT. Encoded protein: CASSQAQGANQPQHF.

A single count supports this clone. V usage is TRBV28 and J usage is TRBJ1-2, with D tentatively TRBD1 (5 bases). The CDR3 runs 15 residues. Germline-derived CDR1 and CDR2 are MDHEN and SYDVKM. V shed 2 bases and J shed 4 bases, with 14 bases lying between them. The CDR3 bases are TGTGCCAGCAGTTTACTCGGACAAACTCGCTATGGCTACACCTTC. As protein: CASSLLGQTRYGYTF.

The chain uses TRBV5-5 and TRBJ1-2; no reliable D call. Germline CDR1 and CDR2: SGHKS and YYEKEE (reference sequence). The V and J ends lost 4 bases and 1 base respectively, with 20 bases between them. The CDR3 sequence is 17 residues long. CDR3 protein: CASSLTSTSPDNYGYTF. The CDR3 DNA is TGTGCCAGCAGCCTGACATCCACAAGCCCCGATAACTATGGCTACACCTTC.

The rearrangement uses TRBV6-5 and TRBJ2-1; 13 positions match TRBD2. Per the germline V gene, CDR1 is MNHEY and CDR2 is SVGAGI. J was trimmed by 8 bases and V by 2 bases; bases with no gene match: 6. The CDR3 is 16 amino acids. The CDR3 is CASSYEGLAGHYEQFF. The CDR3 DNA follows: TGTGCCAGCAGTTACGAGGGACTAGCGGGACACTATGAGCAGTTCTTC.

The genes are TRBV11-1 and TRBJ2-6; possibly TRBD1 for D (5 bases). V was cut by 6 bases and J by 0 bases, with 12 bases left in between. This CDR3 has 16 residues. CDR1 is SGHAT and CDR2 is FQDESV in the germline V gene (reference sequence). DNA of the CDR3: TGTGCCAGCAGGCGAACAGGCAGCTCTGGGGCCAACGTCCTGACTTTC. Residues: CASRRTGSSGANVLTF.

CDR3 in amino acids: CASSPGTGGNNEQFF. DNA of the CDR3: TGTGCCAGCAGTCCCGGGACAGGGGGAAACAATGAGCAGTTCTTC. The chain recombines TRBV2 with TRBJ2-1; TRBD1 agrees at 11 bases. Germline V gene lookup returns CDR1 SNHLY and CDR2 FYNNEI. V lost 5 bases and J lost 5; bases outside the gene matches: 5. The CDR3 is 15 residues long. The full variable domain, completed using reference TRBV2 and TRBJ2-1, is EPEVTQTPSHQVTQMGQEVILRCVPISNHLYFYWYRQILGQKVEFLVSFYNNEISEKSEIFDDQFSVERPDGSNFTLKIRSTKLEDSAMYFCASSPGTGGNNEQFFGPGTRLTVL.

This clone was counted many times. The chain employs TRBV6-5 and TRBJ2-7; D remains ambiguous. Deletions cut 5 bases from V and 0 bases from J, with 14 bases between. This CDR3 spans 15 amino acids. CDR1 and CDR2 from the germline V gene are MNHEY and SVGAGI. CDR3 loop: CASSRSDKSSYEQYF. In DNA, the CDR3 is TGTGCCAGCAGTCGCTCAGACAAGAGCTCCTACGAGCAGTACTTC.

The rearrangement joins TRBV3-1 (or the pseudogene TRBV3-2) to TRBJ2-1; a possible D gene is TRBD2 (6 bases). The V and J ends lost 6 bases and 5 bases respectively, with 23 bases between them. This CDR3 is built from 17 residues. Germline assignment: CDR1 LGHDT and CDR2 YNNKEL (reference sequence). CDR3 loop: CASSPAAGTPLDNEQFF. CDR3 in DNA: TGTGCCAGCAGTCCAGCGGCCGGGACTCCACTTGACAATGAGCAGTTCTTC.

The chain joins TRBV2 to TRBJ1-6; no clear D gene. With 5 bases removed from V and 7 bases from J, the gap between germline ends came to 9 bases. This CDR3 spans 13 amino acids. Germline V gene sequence: CDR1 SNHLY, CDR2 FYNNEI. This chain's CDR3 is CASSRTGNSPLHF. Written as DNA, the CDR3 is TGTGCCAGCAGTCGAACGGGGAATTCACCCCTCCACTTT.

The chain couples TRBV2 to TRBJ1-5; TRBD1 matches 9 bases. Germline trimming cut 3 bases from V and 7 bases from J; bases unmatched to any gene: 7. The germline CDR1 and CDR2 sequences are SNHLY and FYNNEI. The CDR3 spans 15 residues. The CDR3 DNA reads as TGTGCCAGCAGTGACGAACAGGGGGCAAAGCAGCCCCAGCATTTT. Encoded protein: CASSDEQGAKQPQHF.

A word on this clone: Different DNA sequences within this sample yield the same CDR3. The chain employs TRBV30 and TRBJ1-5; D gene unclear. This CDR3 has 14 amino acids. The V gene lost 1 base and the J gene lost 1 base, with 8 bases spanning the gap. Germline V gene lookup returns CDR1 GTSNPN and CDR2 SVGIG (reference sequence). As DNA, the CDR3 is TGTGCCTGGAGTGCAGGTAACAGCAATCAGCCCCAGCATTTT. This translates into CAWSAGNSNQPQHF. The full variable domain, its missing parts supplied by reference TRBV30 and TRBJ1-5, is SQTIHQWPATLVQPVGSPLSLECTVEGTSNPNLYWYRQAAGRGLQLLFYSVGIGQISSEVPQNLSASRPQDRQFILSSKKLLLSDSGFYLCAWSAGNSNQPQHFGDGTRLSIL.

The V call is TRBV28, the J call TRBJ1-5; 9 bases align to TRBD1. This CDR3 has 15 residues. The ends lost 7 bases at V and 6 bases at J; junction bases unmatched: 10. Germline CDR1 and CDR2: MDHEN and SYDVKM. For the CDR3, the DNA is TGTGCCAGCACCACATGGGACAGGGAGATTCAGCCCCAGCATTTT. This sequence encodes CASTTWDREIQPQHF.

This chain connects TRBV19 to TRBJ2-1; TRBD1 agrees at 9 bases. In germline, CDR1 is LNHDA, CDR2 SQIVND (reference sequence). CDR3 length: 17 residues. The J segment lost 5 bases and the V segment lost 8 bases, leaving 16 bases of the junction unmatched. CDR3 DNA sequence: TGTGCCAGTCGATTTTACGCCGGGACAGGGCAGAACAATGAGCAGTTCTTC. Translated, it gives CASRFYAGTGQNNEQFF.